This T cell receptor beta chain was sequenced for a study of blood T cell repertoires in COVID-19. Looking at the study overall: Some COVID-19 samples were acute and others convalescent; all came from the United States, Italy and Spain. T cells, B-cell-depleted T cells, or PBMCs supplied cDNA or gDNA.

Authors' analysis steps: Cell counts per sample came from amplifying reference gene primers. Clones were sequenced by immunoSEQ multiplex PCR, and TCRdb holds only the in-frame ones, with some missing. For V, J and clone size, that table is used; D and trimming come from the DNA. There are 200,000 to 300,000 clones in the sample; 90% occur only once, and roughly 3.9% lies in the top ten. This CDR3 is 13 amino acids long. CDR1 is SQVTM and CDR2 is ANQGSEA in the germline V gene. Trimming pared 4 bases from V and 3 bases from J, leaving 9 bases between. The rearrangement links TRBV29-1 to TRBJ2-2, with D possibly being TRBD2 (5 bases). The TCR comes from a woman in her forties with acute or convalescent COVID-19. The specimen was peripheral blood. The CDR3 sequence: CSVAGFYTGELFF. The CDR3 nucleotides are TGCAGCGTTGCGGGATTTTACACCGGGGAGCTGTTTTTT.